These T cell receptor beta chains were read from a single sample in a study of T cells in Graves' hyperthyroidism and ophthalmopathy. TCRdb reanalysed the multiplex PCR reads using MiXCR and keeps one entry per CDR3 protein. Among 650,000 to 700,000 distinct CDR3 sequences, around 16% were seen once, and the ten largest hold around 15%. Sequenced input: blood. These receptors were obtained from a man in his fifties or sixties with Graves' hyperthyroidism. Both conserved end residues are part of each CDR3. Each record gives: clone size, J gene, D gene, V gene, CDR3 DNA, CDR3 protein. The D gene is left open where the match is weak. Expanded clones are given a class, and other clones once, few, many or no size at all.

few	TRBJ2-6	.	TRBV12-3/TRBV12-4	TGTGCCAGCAGTTTAAATTCAGGATCTGGGGCCAACGTCCTGACTTTC	CASSLNSGSGANVLTF
few	TRBJ2-1	.	TRBV25-1	TGTGCCAGCAGTCCCACCGGAGCCTTTCAATACAATGAGCAGTTCTTC	CASSPTGAFQYNEQFF
few	TRBJ2-1	TRBD2	TRBV19	TGTGCCAGTGCGGGGGGGAACAGGGGAAATGGAAAGGCCTACAATGAGCAGTTCTTC	CASAGGNRGNGKAYNEQFF
.	TRBJ2-1	.	TRBV12-3/TRBV12-4	TGTGCCAGCACAAAACCAGCGACTGGCATAAGGGAGCAGTTCTTC	CASTKPATGIREQFF
.	TRBJ1-2	TRBD1	TRBV6-1	TGTGCCAGCAGTGAATGGGGGGGACAGTATGGCTACACCTTC	CASSEWGGQYGYTF
many	TRBJ1-4	TRBD1	TRBV6-5	TGTGCCAGCAGTTACGCGACAGGGGGCAATGAAAAACTGTTTTTT	CASSYATGGNEKLFF
.	TRBJ2-4	.	TRBV4-1	TGCGCCAGCAGCCAACTGAGGGTGGACAAAAACATTCAGTACTTC	CASSQLRVDKNIQYF
many	TRBJ2-5	TRBD1	TRBV6-1	TGTGCCAGCAGAGACCGGGACAGGGGCATCGACCAAGAGACCCAGTACTTC	CASRDRDRGIDQETQYF
many	TRBJ1-2	.	TRBV6-1	TGTGCCAGCGGGGATCAGGAAGGATATGGCTACACCTTC	CASGDQEGYGYTF
few	TRBJ2-1	.	TRBV19	TGTGCCAGTAGTCCCTTTTTTTTAGGGCCAATCAGTGGAAATGAGCAGTTCTTC	CASSPFFLGPISGNEQFF
many	TRBJ1-2	TRBD1	TRBV6-5	TGTGCCAGCAGTTACTCACAGGGGAATAACTATGGCTACACCTTC	CASSYSQGNNYGYTF
.	TRBJ2-1	TRBD2	TRBV19	TGTGCCAGTCAGACTTTAGCGGGCCGTGAGCAGTTCTTC	CASQTLAGREQFF
few	TRBJ1-2	TRBD1	TRBV24-1	TGTGCCACCAGTCGGGGACAGGGGGACTATGGCTACACCTTC	CATSRGQGDYGYTF
many	TRBJ1-5	.	TRBV6-2/TRBV6-3	TGTGCCAGCAGTTACTCTTCCCGAAACTATCAGCCCCAGCATTTT	CASSYSSRNYQPQHF
few	TRBJ2-7	.	TRBV27	TGTGCCAGCACCTCAGCGGCTTGGATCCACGAGCAGTACTTC	CASTSAAWIHEQYF
.	TRBJ1-4	.	TRBV30	TGTGCCTGGACCAGACTCTCCAATGAAAAACTGTTTTTT	CAWTRLSNEKLFF
.	TRBJ2-7	TRBD2	TRBV18	TGTGCCAGCTCAGCCACTAGCGCCCCCTACGAGCAGTACTTC	CASSATSAPYEQYF
few	TRBJ2-7	.	TRBV7-8	TGTGCCAGCAGCTTAGACAGGGACGAGCTGTACTTC	CASSLDRDELYF
many	TRBJ2-3	.	TRBV24-1	TGTGCCACCAGTGAAAGCACAGATACGCAGTATTTT	CATSESTDTQYF
many	TRBJ2-3	.	TRBV11-2	TGTGCCAGCATCCCCACTAGCGATACGCAGTATTTT	CASIPTSDTQYF
many	TRBJ2-7	TRBD2	TRBV6-1	TGTGCCAGCAGTGAAGCCATCCCCTCAGTAGCGGGAGAAAACGAGCAGTACTTC	CASSEAIPSVAGENEQYF
.	TRBJ2-7	TRBD1	TRBV29-1	TGCAGCGTGGCCGGGACAGGGGAAAACTACGAGCAGTACTTC	CSVAGTGENYEQYF
.	TRBJ2-7	.	TRBV18	TGTGCCATCTCACTCCCACACGACGAGCAGTACTTC	CAISLPHDEQYF